The sequence of this TCR beta chain was determined in a study of blood T cells in healthy people across ages. General study points: In long-lived donors, naive CD4+ cell counts and diversity exceeded those of aged donors.

Germline V gene data show CDR1 as MDHEN and CDR2 as SYDVKM. The CDR3 consists of 15 residues. After removal of 6 bases from V and 5 bases from J, the junction contained 12 bases not matched to a gene. A J-beta primer mix and a sample-barcoded 5' primer were used in a second PCR of roughly 6 to 11 cycles. TCRdb reprocessed the 5' RACE reads with MiXCR, giving one entry per CDR3 protein. The sample records around 1,000,000 distinct CDR3 sequences, around 25% being singletons. The table lists this clonotype with a few counts. The antigen is unknown. Donors were systemically healthy Caucasian individuals from Russia aged about 6 to 90 years. This sample was shared with a second study, whose subject was T cells of mothers and their children. That study reports: Maternal samples each gave over 9.5 million TCR beta CDR3 reads, and child samples several million each. Not a single persistent microchimeric T cell clone was detected.

Sequences were obtained from blood. The chain recombines TRBV28 with TRBJ2-5, with TRBD1 identical over 7 bases. The receptor was isolated from a girl aged 2 to 9 in good health. DNA for the CDR3: TGTGCCAGCAGCCCACACTCAGACAGGGAGGAGACCCAGTACTTC. This codes for CASSPHSDREETQYF.